This T cell receptor (beta chain) was recorded in a study of T-cell memory formation after mild COVID-19. The TCR alpha and TCR beta cDNA libraries, bearing sample barcodes and UMIs, were generated by 5'RACE using constant-segment primers. TCRdb re-analysed the 5' RACE reads in MiXCR, keeping a single row per CDR3 protein. This table has more than 350,000 distinct CDR3 sequences, roughly 15% appearing once. Germline V CDR1 and CDR2: LGHNA, YSLEER. The germline V and J ends were trimmed by 4 bases and 1 base, with 10 bases remaining between them. The CDR3 spans 14 residues. The TCR sequence derives from a man between 18 and 29 years old who had mild COVID-19 (a few samples of this study predate the infection). Cell type and time point are not known. The chain couples TRBV4-3 to TRBJ1-1, with D unresolved. Input material: PBMCs or a T cell subset sorted from them (not recorded which). CDR3 nucleotides: TGCGCCAGCAGCCGCCCGGGTCAGAACACTGAAGCTTTCTTT. Protein: CASSRPGQNTEAFF.